The rows below give T cell receptor beta chains drawn from one sample of a study of blood T cell repertoires in COVID-19. Produced via immunoSEQ multiplex PCR; TCRdb's table is partial and in-frame only. The repertoire holds under 350,000 clones, with 75% to 90% as singletons. Sequenced: peripheral blood. The source of these receptors is a man aged 45 to 65 with acute or convalescent COVID-19. The CDR3 runs from the conserved cysteine through the conserved F or W. Each record gives: CDR3 DNA, CDR3 protein, D gene, CDR3 length, clone size, V gene, J gene. D genes are given only for firm matches. Rows give clone size only sometimes, using once, few, many, or a class for an expanded clone.

CDR3nt: TGTGCCACCAGCAGAGATTTAGCGGGGAACTACGAGCAGTACTTC
CDR3aa: CATSRDLAGNYEQYF
d_gene: TRBD2
len: 15
abundance: .
v_gene: TRBV15
j_gene: TRBJ2-7

CDR3nt: TGTGCCAGCAGCTTTCAAGGAGCTAATGAAAAACTGTTTTTT
CDR3aa: CASSFQGANEKLFF
d_gene: .
len: 14
abundance: .
v_gene: TRBV5-4
j_gene: TRBJ1-4

CDR3nt: TGTGCCAGCAGCTCACGGACTAATTTATACGAGCAGTACTTC
CDR3aa: CASSSRTNLYEQYF
d_gene: .
len: 14
abundance: .
v_gene: TRBV7-9
j_gene: TRBJ2-7

CDR3nt: TGTGCCAGCAGCCCGGTGGGACTCTCAAGGAACATTCAGTACTTC
CDR3aa: CASSPVGLSRNIQYF
d_gene: .
len: 15
abundance: .
v_gene: TRBV7-2
j_gene: TRBJ2-4

CDR3nt: TGTGCCAGCAGCGAACGGACCGGGGAGCTGTTTTTT
CDR3aa: CASSERTGELFF
d_gene: .
len: 12
abundance: few
v_gene: TRBV11-2
j_gene: TRBJ2-2

CDR3nt: TGTGCCAGCAGCTTAGCTTACAGCTCCTACGAGCAGTACTTC
CDR3aa: CASSLAYSSYEQYF
d_gene: .
len: 14
abundance: .
v_gene: TRBV7-9
j_gene: TRBJ2-7

CDR3nt: TGTGCCAGCAGCCGGCTAGCGGGGGGGCATACGCAGTATTTT
CDR3aa: CASSRLAGGHTQYF
d_gene: TRBD2
len: 14
abundance: .
v_gene: TRBV5-6
j_gene: TRBJ2-3

CDR3nt: TGTGCCAGCGGCCAGGGACTAGCGGGGGGGAACACCGGGGAGCTGTTTTTT
CDR3aa: CASGQGLAGGNTGELFF
d_gene: TRBD2
len: 17
abundance: few
v_gene: TRBV6-2/TRBV6-3
j_gene: TRBJ2-2

CDR3nt: TGTGCCAGCAGCACAATAGGGACAGACTATGGCTACACCTTC
CDR3aa: CASSTIGTDYGYTF
d_gene: TRBD1
len: 14
abundance: .
v_gene: TRBV6-5
j_gene: TRBJ1-2

CDR3nt: TGTGCTAGTGGTTTGGGGACAAAGTCCTACGAGCAGTACTTC
CDR3aa: CASGLGTKSYEQYF
d_gene: .
len: 14
abundance: .
v_gene: TRBV12-5
j_gene: TRBJ2-7

CDR3nt: TGTGCCAGCAGCCTGACTAGCGGGGGAAACTCCTACGAGCAGTACTTC
CDR3aa: CASSLTSGGNSYEQYF
d_gene: TRBD2
len: 16
abundance: .
v_gene: TRBV7-9
j_gene: TRBJ2-7

CDR3nt: TGTGCCAGCAGTGTCGGCGGAAGCACAGATACGCAGTATTTT
CDR3aa: CASSVGGSTDTQYF
d_gene: .
len: 14
abundance: .
v_gene: TRBV25-1
j_gene: TRBJ2-3

CDR3nt: TGTGCCAGCAGTTACCTAGCGGGGGGGGAGCAGTTCTTC
CDR3aa: CASSYLAGGEQFF
d_gene: TRBD2
len: 13
abundance: .
v_gene: TRBV12-3/TRBV12-4
j_gene: TRBJ2-1

CDR3nt: TGTGCCAGCAGTTCCCCCGGACAAATCTATGGCTACACCTTC
CDR3aa: CASSSPGQIYGYTF
d_gene: .
len: 14
abundance: .
v_gene: TRBV6-5
j_gene: TRBJ1-2

CDR3nt: TGTGCCACCAGTGATTCAAGGGTGAAAGGGGGGACCCAGTACTTC
CDR3aa: CATSDSRVKGGTQYF
d_gene: .
len: 15
abundance: once
v_gene: TRBV24-1
j_gene: TRBJ2-5

CDR3nt: TGTGCCAGCTCACCCGGGTCCTATAATTCACCCCTCCACTTT
CDR3aa: CASSPGSYNSPLHF
d_gene: .
len: 14
abundance: .
v_gene: TRBV18
j_gene: TRBJ1-6

CDR3nt: TGTGCCAGCAGTCGGGACAGAACCTCCTACGAGCAGTACTTC
CDR3aa: CASSRDRTSYEQYF
d_gene: TRBD1
len: 14
abundance: .
v_gene: TRBV2
j_gene: TRBJ2-7

CDR3nt: TGTGCCAGCAGCGAACAGGGCCTTTCTAATGAAAAACTGTTTTTT
CDR3aa: CASSEQGLSNEKLFF
d_gene: .
len: 15
abundance: .
v_gene: TRBV2
j_gene: TRBJ1-4

CDR3nt: TGTGCCAGCAGTCAGAAGACACTCCACTCCTACAATGAGCAGTTCTTC
CDR3aa: CASSQKTLHSYNEQFF
d_gene: .
len: 16
abundance: .
v_gene: TRBV5-5
j_gene: TRBJ2-1

CDR3nt: TGTGCCAGTAGTGAGACCAACCCTGGGCTCTACGAGCAGTACTTC
CDR3aa: CASSETNPGLYEQYF
d_gene: .
len: 15
abundance: .
v_gene: TRBV19
j_gene: TRBJ2-7

CDR3nt: TGTGCCAGCAGACTACTCCGGGCCGCGGGTGGCTACACCTTC
CDR3aa: CASRLLRAAGGYTF
d_gene: .
len: 14
abundance: .
v_gene: TRBV7-9
j_gene: TRBJ1-2

CDR3nt: TGTGCCTCCTCCAGAAACACTGAAGCTTTCTTT
CDR3aa: CASSRNTEAFF
d_gene: .
len: 11
abundance: once
v_gene: TRBV30
j_gene: TRBJ1-1